This record concerns one T cell receptor (beta chain) sequence. The antigen is not known. This sample was included in a study of beta chain features in type 1 diabetes. Study details: Examination of sorted cells across all samples involved approximately 100,000,000 cells. Study-wide results and limits: Type 1 diabetes patients had VDJ junctions that carried fewer insertions and more deletions. Shorter TCRB CDR3s, moderately but significantly so, marked every one of the four CD4+ subsets in Type 1 diabetes patients.

V was pared by 2 bases and J by 7 bases, with 7 bases of the junction left unmatched. This CDR3 has 16 amino acids. CDR1 is ENHRY, CDR2 SYGVKD, per germline. Investigators reverse transcribed all isolated RNA, so they sequenced expressed TCRB transcripts. Produced via immunoSEQ multiplex PCR; TCRdb's table is partial and in-frame only. The top ten hold 0.017% of the sample, which has a few hundred thousand clones, approximately 14% seen once. A single heparinised draw of approximately 110 mL on average was taken per donor. Stem cell-like memory, regulatory, central memory and naive CD4+ cells were sorted via CD45RO/CCR7/CD25/CD127/CD95/CD27.

V is TRBV10-3 and J is TRBJ2-1; TRBD1 aligns across 11 bases. The sequenced material came from naive CD4+ T cells from blood. This sequence originates from a man between 25 and 39 years old with type 1 diabetes. Here the CDR3 DNA reads TGTGCCATCAGTGAGCCCGGACAGGGGGCAGGAAATGAGCAGTTCTTC. Protein: CAISEPGQGAGNEQFF.